In this sample, the clone carrying this T cell receptor (beta chain) turned up many times. Its antigen is still unknown. The data belong to a study of Graves' ophthalmopathy and Graves' hyperthyroidism. Amplified material comprised TCR beta CDR3 regions derived from RNA transcripts. The workflow started with a first-round RT-PCR run with HTBI primers and then moved on to a second-round multiplex PCR. Via MiXCR, TCRdb re-called the multiplex PCR reads, giving one row per CDR3 protein. The table includes hundreds of thousands of distinct CDR3 sequences, roughly two fifths detected once. Study observations and caveats: The model's ophthalmopathy progression predictions had around 67% sensitivity and over 72% specificity.

This CDR3 comprises 15 residues. Germline V gene data show CDR1 as SNHLY and CDR2 as FYNNEI. V was cut by 5 bases and J by 2 bases, with 15 bases left in between. Exclusion applied to patients with other autoimmune diseases, uncontrolled infections, pregnancy or lactation. The rearrangement joins TRBV2 to TRBJ1-2; D not resolved. The sequenced material came from peripheral blood. The TCR originated in an adult man with Graves' ophthalmopathy. CDR3 sequence reads: CASSYEGRKNYGYTF. CDR3 coding DNA: TGTGCCAGCAGTTACGAAGGACGGAAAAACTATGGCTACACCTTC. The complete variable domain, with remaining parts taken from reference TRBV2 and TRBJ1-2, reads EPEVTQTPSHQVTQMGQEVILRCVPISNHLYFYWYRQILGQKVEFLVSFYNNEISEKSEIFDDQFSVERPDGSNFTLKIRSTKLEDSAMYFCASSYEGRKNYGYTFGSGTRLTVV.